This TCR beta chain was retrieved from a study of circulating tumor DNA in untreated peripheral T-cell lymphoma. The CDR3 is 17 residues long. Germline V gives CDR1 SGHNT, CDR2 YENEEA. The V gene end was trimmed by 1 base and the J gene end by 6 bases; junction bases not matched to a gene: 13. Here immunoSEQ multiplex PCR was the method, and the copy in TCRdb shows in-frame clones only, minus some. Found here are roughly 7,000 clones, around four fifths of them singletons; the top ten hold approximately 16%. Specimen: tumor tissue. This clonotype was obtained from a human donor with peripheral T-cell lymphoma. The chain couples TRBV11-3 to TRBJ2-5; TRBD2 matches at 8 bases. CDR3 sequence: CASSLGREGGDRKTQYF. In DNA form, the CDR3 reads TGTGCCAGCAGCTTAGGACGGGAGGGCGGAGATAGGAAGACCCAGTACTTC.